What follows describes a single T cell receptor (beta chain). Its antigen remains unknown. The data were obtained in a study of T cell responses to AZD1222 COVID-19 vaccine. Germline loops: CDR1 MNHEY, CDR2 SVGEGT. The CDR3 runs to 15 residues. V lost 6 bases to trimming and J lost 0 bases, with 15 bases between them. The table came from immunoSEQ multiplex PCR; TCRdb's copy has only in-frame clones and leaves some out. The data show under 95,000 clones, around 88% seen once. Regarding the study as a whole: Baseline serostatus was positive in only six AZD1222 recipients. Clonal diversity may have been underestimated, and the donors were mostly white British, with more females than males.

The rearrangement uses TRBV6-2 or TRBV6-3 and TRBJ2-7; D gene unclear. Sequenced here: peripheral blood, sampled 28 days after the second AZD1222 dose. The receptor comes from an adult who received the AZD1222 COVID-19 vaccine. This CDR3 reads CASSPPSGTSYEQYF. In DNA, the CDR3 is TGTGCCAGCAGCCCACCCTCGGGCACCTCCTACGAGCAGTACTTC.